The 7 T cell receptor beta chains below all came from one sample that was sequenced in a study of T cells in Graves' hyperthyroidism and ophthalmopathy (dated by TCRdb to the late 2010s). Libraries were built with multiplex PCR. These reads were obtained on an Illumina HiSeq 2000. The TCR beta CDR3 regions were amplified from RNA transcripts. The TCR CDR3 was subjected to a first round of RT-PCR using the HTBI primer set and the Qiagen OneStep RT-PCR kit. TCRdb applied fastp at Q25 and MiXCR to the public reads, then kept only in-frame beta chains. Every CDR3 protein is listed once, alongside the most common genes and DNA of its rows. The sample contains hundreds of thousands of distinct CDR3 sequences, roughly 14% of them found a single time. 13% of the sample is in the top ten clones. Material for sequencing was blood. The receptors here all came from a man between 18 and 35 years old with Graves' ophthalmopathy.

The table lists this clonotype with a few counts. The chain combines TRBV12-3 or TRBV12-4 with TRBJ1-3; D possibly corresponds to TRBD1 (5 bases). V lost 3 bases and J lost 4, with 10 bases in between. The CDR3 runs 14 residues. CDR3 bases: TGTGCCAGCAGTTTTTCGGACACGGGAAACACCATATATTTT. Translated, it gives CASSFSDTGNTIYF.

V usage is TRBV6-1 and J usage is TRBJ2-5; D may correspond to TRBD1 or TRBD2 (7 bases each). V was shortened by 5 bases and J by 5 bases, with 18 bases between the two germline ends. The CDR3 is 15 residues long. The germline CDR1 and CDR2 sequences are MNHNS and SASEGT. The CDR3 loop reads CASSSGGGGEETQYF. DNA of the CDR3: TGTGCCAGCAGTTCAGGGGGGGGGGGAGAGGAGACCCAGTACTTC.

In regard to this clonotype: An end of the junction does not agree with germline; a read error may underlie this. The chain recombines TRBV14 with TRBJ2-5, with D unresolved. Germline CDR1 is SGHDN and CDR2 is FVKESK. The CDR3 loop spans 13 amino acids. This CDR3 is CASSQGLGETQHF. DNA of the CDR3: TGTGCCAGCAGCCAAGGTCTAGGTGAGACCCAGCACTTC.

This clonotype has ten or more counts. V and J are TRBV2 and TRBJ2-7; possible D gene TRBD2, 5 bases. In germline, CDR1 is SNHLY, CDR2 FYNNEI. The CDR3 extends over 11 amino acids. V lost 8 bases and J lost 6, with 11 bases in between. The CDR3 loop reads CASRRELEQYF. The CDR3 coding sequence is TGTGCCAGCCGCCGGGAACTCGAGCAGTACTTC. Filled out from reference TRBV2 and TRBJ2-7, the complete variable domain reads EPEVTQTPSHQVTQMGQEVILRCVPISNHLYFYWYRQILGQKVEFLVSFYNNEISEKSEIFDDQFSVERPDGSNFTLKIRSTKLEDSAMYFCASRRELEQYFGPGTRLTVT.

There are many counts of this clonotype. This sequence joins TRBV7-2 and TRBJ2-3, with 12 nucleotides matching TRBD2. J was trimmed by 7 bases and V by 0 bases; bases with no gene match: 11. The CDR3 is 18 residues long. CDR1 is SGHTA, CDR2 FQGNSA, per germline. The CDR3 DNA follows: TGTGCCAGCAGCTTAGCGTTCTCTAGCGGGGGGGCTACAAATACGCAGTATTTT. As protein: CASSLAFSSGGATNTQYF. Full variable domain (missing parts from reference TRBV7-2 and TRBJ2-3): GAGVSQSPSNKVTEKGKDVELRCDPISGHTALYWYRQSLGQGLEFLIYFQGNSAPDKSGLPSDRFSAERTGGSVSTLTIQRTQQEDSAVYLCASSLAFSSGGATNTQYFGPGTRLTVL.

This clonotype has a count of ten or more. This chain links TRBV20-1 with TRBJ2-7; a possible D gene is TRBD1 (6 bases). V lost 7 bases to trimming and J lost 1 base, with 14 bases between them. Germline loops: CDR1 DFQATT, CDR2 SNEGSKA (reference sequence). The CDR3 sequence is 13 residues long. For the CDR3, the DNA is TGCAGTGACACGGACAGCACTTCCTACGAGCAGTACTTC. It is translated as CSDTDSTSYEQYF.

This clonotype showed up many times. The chain joins TRBV11-2 to TRBJ1-1; a weak D match, TRBD1 (6 bases). This CDR3 comprises 15 residues. Germline V CDR1 and CDR2: SGHAT, FQNNGV. V dropped 0 bases and J dropped 1 base, with 9 bases sitting between them. This CDR3 reads CASSLDPGENTEAFF. The CDR3 region has the DNA TGTGCCAGCAGCTTAGACCCAGGGGAGAACACTGAAGCTTTCTTT.